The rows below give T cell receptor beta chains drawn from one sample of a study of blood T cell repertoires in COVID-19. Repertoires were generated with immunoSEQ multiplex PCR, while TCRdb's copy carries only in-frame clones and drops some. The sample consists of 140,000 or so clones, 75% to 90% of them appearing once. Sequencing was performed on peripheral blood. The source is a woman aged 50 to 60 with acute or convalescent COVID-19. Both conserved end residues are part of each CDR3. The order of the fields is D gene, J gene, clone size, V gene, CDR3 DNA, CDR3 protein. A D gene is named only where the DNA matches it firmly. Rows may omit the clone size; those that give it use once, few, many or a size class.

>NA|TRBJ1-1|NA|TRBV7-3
TGTGCCAGCAGGTGGGGGCAGTTAACTGAAGCTTTCTTT
CASRWGQLTEAFF
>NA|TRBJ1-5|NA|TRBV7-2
TGTGCCAGCAGCTTACAGGGTCAGCCCCAGCATTTT
CASSLQGQPQHF
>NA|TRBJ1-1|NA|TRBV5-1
TGCGCCAGCAGCTTAGGACAGCTCACTGAAGCTTTCTTT
CASSLGQLTEAFF
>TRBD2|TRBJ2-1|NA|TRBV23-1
TGCGCCAGCAGTCAATCGCCGGTGGCGGGAGGACTCTCCTACAATGAGCAGTTCTTC
CASSQSPVAGGLSYNEQFF
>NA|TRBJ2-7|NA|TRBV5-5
TGTGCCAGCAGCTTGGTGCTGGGGGGGCCTATCTACGAGCAGTACTTC
CASSLVLGGPIYEQYF
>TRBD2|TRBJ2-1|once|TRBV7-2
TGTGCCAGCAGCATTCTAGCGGGGAATGAGCAGTTCTTC
CASSILAGNEQFF
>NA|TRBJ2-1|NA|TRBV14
TGTGCCAGCAGCCAAGACTTGAGCTCCTACAATGAGCAGTTCTTC
CASSQDLSSYNEQFF
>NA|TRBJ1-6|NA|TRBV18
TGTGCCAGCTCACCAAGTATTCTACTGTCGAGCTCCTATAATTCACCCCTCCACTTT
CASSPSILLSSSYNSPLHF
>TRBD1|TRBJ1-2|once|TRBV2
TGTGCCAGCAGTGAAGCGGCGACAGGGATTGGCTACACCTTC
CASSEAATGIGYTF
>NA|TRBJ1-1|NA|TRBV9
TGTGCCAGCAGCTTGAGAGGCCCGCCGGGATTGGACACTGAAGCTTTCTTT
CASSLRGPPGLDTEAFF
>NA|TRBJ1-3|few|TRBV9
TGTGCCAGCAGCGAACAATCAGGAAACACCATATATTTT
CASSEQSGNTIYF
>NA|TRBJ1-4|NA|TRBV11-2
TGTGCCAGCAGCCTCAGGCCCGAAAAACTGTTTTTT
CASSLRPEKLFF
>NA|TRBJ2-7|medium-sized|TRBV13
TGTGCCAGCAGCTTCGGCAGGGTACCCTACGAGCAGTACTTC
CASSFGRVPYEQYF
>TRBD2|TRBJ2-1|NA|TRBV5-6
TGTGCCAGCAGCTTAGCGGGGCCCTCCTACAATGAGCAGTTCTTC
CASSLAGPSYNEQFF
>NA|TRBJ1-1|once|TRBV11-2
TGTGCCAGCAGCCCGAATCTAGGAAGGACTGAAGCTTTCTTT
CASSPNLGRTEAFF
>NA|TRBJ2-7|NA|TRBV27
TGTGCCAGCAGTTTAATGGACAGACCCTACGAGCAGTACTTC
CASSLMDRPYEQYF
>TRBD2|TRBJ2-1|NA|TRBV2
TGTGCCAGCAGTCAAGGGGCGGGAGGGCCGTCCTACAATGAGCAGTTCTTC
CASSQGAGGPSYNEQFF
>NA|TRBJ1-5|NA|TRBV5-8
TGTGCCAGCAGCTTGGATAGGCGGAACGGGCCCCAGCATTTT
CASSLDRRNGPQHF
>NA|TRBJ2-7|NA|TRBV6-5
TGTGCCAGCAAAACTGAGAGGGCGACCTACGAGCAGTACTTC
CASKTERATYEQYF
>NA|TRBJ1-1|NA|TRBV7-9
TGTGCCAGCAGCCCGGTACGGGTTGAGGCTTTCTTT
CASSPVRVEAFF
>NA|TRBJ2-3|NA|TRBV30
TGTGCCTGGGACGGGGACTCAGATACGCAGTATTTT
CAWDGDSDTQYF
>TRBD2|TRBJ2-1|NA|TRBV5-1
TGCGCCAGCAGCTCAGGAGCGGGGACCAATGAGCAGTTCTTC
CASSSGAGTNEQFF
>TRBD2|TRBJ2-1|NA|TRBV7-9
TGTGCCAGCAGCCCCCTTGGGCGGGGGGTTTACAATGAGCAGTTCTTC
CASSPLGRGVYNEQFF
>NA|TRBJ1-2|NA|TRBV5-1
TGCGCCAGCAGCTCGGACAGTAGTCTCTATGGCTACACCTTC
CASSSDSSLYGYTF
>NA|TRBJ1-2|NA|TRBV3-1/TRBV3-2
TGTGCCAGCAGCCAAACCCGGGATAACTATGGCTACACCTTC
CASSQTRDNYGYTF
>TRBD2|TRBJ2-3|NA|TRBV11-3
TGTGCCAGCAGCTCGGGACTAGCGGGGGATTCCCAAAGCACAGATACGCAGTATTTT
CASSSGLAGDSQSTDTQYF
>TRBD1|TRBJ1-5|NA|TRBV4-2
TGTGCCAGCAGCCAAGAGGGACAGGGCTTAAATCAGCCCCAGCATTTT
CASSQEGQGLNQPQHF
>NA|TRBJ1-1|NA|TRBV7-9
TGTGCCAGCAGCTTAGGGAGTCACCCGAACACTGAAGCTTTCTTT
CASSLGSHPNTEAFF
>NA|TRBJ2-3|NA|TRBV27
TGTGCCAGCAGGGACGTTGGGACTCCCACAGATACGCAGTATTTT
CASRDVGTPTDTQYF
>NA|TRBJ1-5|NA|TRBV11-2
TGTGCCAGCAGCGTCGGACAGAATCAGCCCCAGCATTTT
CASSVGQNQPQHF
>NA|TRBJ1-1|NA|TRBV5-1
TGCGCCAGCAGCTTGGATGGGACAACGGGCACTGAAGCTTTCTTT
CASSLDGTTGTEAFF
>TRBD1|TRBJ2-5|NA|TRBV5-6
TGTGCCAGCAGCTTCGGACAGGCGGAGACCCAGTACTTC
CASSFGQAETQYF
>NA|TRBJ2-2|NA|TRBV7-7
TGTGCTAGCAGCTTACAGGGTTACGGGGAGCTGTTTTTT
CASSLQGYGELFF
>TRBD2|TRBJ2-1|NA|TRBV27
TGTGCCAGCTTAGCGGGCAACAATGAGCAGTTCTTC
CASLAGNNEQFF
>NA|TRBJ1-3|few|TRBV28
TGTGCCAGCAGAAGGAGGTTTAGCTCTGGAAACACCATATATTTT
CASRRRFSSGNTIYF
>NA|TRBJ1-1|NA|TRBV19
TGTGCCAGTAGTATCGGGGGGGGTGCTTTCTTT
CASSIGGGAFF
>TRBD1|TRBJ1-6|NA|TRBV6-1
TGTGCCAGCAGTGAAAGGGGACAGACCCCTAATTCACCCCTCCACTTT
CASSERGQTPNSPLHF
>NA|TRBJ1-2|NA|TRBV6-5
TGTGCCAGTTCGCCGGGACTCAAGGACTATGGCTACACCTTC
CASSPGLKDYGYTF
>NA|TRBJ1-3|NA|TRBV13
TGTGCCAGCAGCCCGCGACTCGGGGCTGGAAACACCATATATTTT
CASSPRLGAGNTIYF
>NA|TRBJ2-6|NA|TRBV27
TGTGCCGGCGAATCCAGGGATACTACTGGGGCCAACGTCCTGACTTTC
CAGESRDTTGANVLTF
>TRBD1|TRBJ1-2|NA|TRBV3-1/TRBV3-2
TGTGCCAGCAGCCCGGGACAGGGTCGGGGCTACACCTTC
CASSPGQGRGYTF